This TCR beta chain was documented in a study of CD8 T cells in Susac syndrome. TEMRA cells were enriched by FACS, and CD4+ and CD8+ T cells were negatively isolated. The V gene's germline CDR1 is DFQATT and CDR2 SNEGSKA (reference sequence). V lost 0 bases and J lost 8, with 12 bases in between. This CDR3 has 13 amino acids. When the RNA was reverse transcribed, random hexamers were used with an input of 0.5 to 1 ug. Each CDR3 protein gets one entry after TCRdb re-called the immunoSEQ multiplex PCR reads with MiXCR. The repertoire holds around 230,000 distinct CDR3 sequences, 90% to 97% seen once, with 0.08% to 0.11% in the top ten.

Sequences were obtained from CD4+ T cells from PBMCs. The chain joins TRBV20-1 to TRBJ2-3, with a possible D match to TRBD2 (5 bases). This clonotype was sampled from a human donor with Susac syndrome. The CDR3 loop is CSARDELVGTQYF. CDR3 DNA: TGCAGTGCTAGAGATGAACTAGTCGGTACGCAGTATTTT.